The 16 T cell receptor beta chains given below trace back to one sample, sequenced in a study of T-cell reconstitution after alpha-beta-depleted transplantation in children. Library preparation (for TCRbeta) was performed with unique molecular identifiers. MiXCR, run by TCRdb on the PCR reads, gives a single entry per CDR3 protein. The repertoire consists of about 420,000 distinct CDR3 sequences, with around 15% occurring once and the leading ten covering around 28%. The sequences come from PBMCs, mostly from graft donor cells, collected 360 days after TCRalphabeta/CD19-depleted stem cell transplant. Receptors were obtained from a boy under three years old who had a stem cell transplant for Wiskott-Aldrich syndrome, so the T cells may come from the graft donor.

This clonotype was seen many times. The chain couples TRBV18 to TRBJ2-7; TRBD1 matches 7 bases. The CDR3 loop spans 14 amino acids. The J segment lost 2 bases and the V segment lost 4 bases, leaving 5 bases of the junction unmatched. Germline assignment: CDR1 KGHSH and CDR2 LQKENI. CDR3 bases: TGTGCCAGCTCACAGGGGGCGCAGGCCTACGAGCAGTACTTC. This codes for CASSQGAQAYEQYF.

J is TRBJ1-6 and V is TRBV25-1; D is unresolved. With 8 bases removed from V and 7 bases from J, the gap between germline ends came to 15 bases. Germline V CDR1 and CDR2: MGHDK, SYGVNS. This CDR3 comprises 14 residues. CDR3 loop: CASALNVVNSPLHF. CDR3 nucleotide sequence: TGTGCCAGCGCCCTGAATGTGGTAAATTCACCCCTCCACTTT.

The genes are TRBV20-1 and TRBJ2-3; D is uncertain. The CDR3 totals 16 residues. Between the trimmed V and J ends, which lost 0 bases and 2 bases, there was a span of 15 bases. Germline V gives CDR1 DFQATT, CDR2 SNEGSKA (reference sequence). As DNA, the CDR3 is TGCAGTGCTAGAGATCTCATAAGGCCCGACACAGATACGCAGTATTTT. This sequence encodes CSARDLIRPDTDTQYF.

This clonotype appeared many times. The chain uses TRBV7-8 and TRBJ2-3, with 7 bases lining up with TRBD1. The trim removed 2 bases at V and 5 bases at J, leaving 7 bases unmatched. CDR1 is SGHVS and CDR2 is FQNEAQ in the germline V gene. The CDR3 totals 15 residues. The CDR3 protein is CASSLIGGPRDTQYF. CDR3 DNA sequence: TGTGCCAGCAGCTTAATAGGGGGCCCACGAGATACGCAGTATTTT. The whole variable domain, filled in from reference TRBV7-8 and TRBJ2-3, reads GAGVSQSPRYKVAKRGQDVALRCDPISGHVSLFWYQQALGQGPEFLTYFQNEAQLDKSGLPSDRFFAERPEGSVSTLKIQRTQQEDSAVYLCASSLIGGPRDTQYFGPGTRLTVL.

The chain carries TRBV29-1 and TRBJ2-3, with TRBD2 matching 8 bases. Germline V gene lookup returns CDR1 SQVTM and CDR2 ANQGSEA. The CDR3 contains 15 residues. J lost 3 bases, V lost 3 bases, and 8 bases had no gene match. CDR3 bases: TGCAGCGTTGAGATCCGCGGGGGGACGACAGATACGCAGTATTTT. Amino acid sequence: CSVEIRGGTTDTQYF.

This clonotype was counted between two and nine times. The rearrangement links TRBV29-1 to TRBJ2-1; 8 bases match TRBD1. CDR1 is SQVTM, CDR2 ANQGSEA, per germline. The CDR3 spans 15 residues. The V gene end was trimmed by 4 bases and the J gene end by 1 base; junction bases not matched to a gene: 6. The CDR3 protein is CSVVRGPLSYNEQFF. CDR3 coding DNA: TGCAGCGTTGTCAGGGGGCCCCTTTCCTACAATGAGCAGTTCTTC.

This chain connects TRBV20-1 to TRBJ2-5; D may be TRBD2 (6 bases). Trimming stripped 3 bases from V and 6 bases from J, with 17 bases between. Germline CDR1 DFQATT, CDR2 SNEGSKA (reference sequence). The CDR3 covers 14 residues. CDR3 region: CSASSTGRGKTQYF. The CDR3 DNA reads TGCAGTGCTAGTTCCACCGGGAGAGGGAAGACCCAGTACTTC.

This clonotype was found a few times. The gene calls are TRBV7-2 and TRBJ2-1, with 12 positions matching TRBD2. J gave up 8 bases and V 6 bases, and 11 bases lay outside the gene matches. Germline loops: CDR1 SGHTA, CDR2 FQGNSA. CDR3 length equals 16 residues. The CDR3 DNA reads as TGTGCCAGCAGTCAGACTAGCGGGAGAGATCGGGATGAGCAGTTCTTC. Translation: CASSQTSGRDRDEQFF.

This clonotype occurred many times. The chain uses TRBV12-3 or TRBV12-4 and TRBJ2-7; 7 nucleotides line up with TRBD1. CDR3 length equals 12 residues. After removal of 3 bases from V and 7 bases from J, the junction contained 3 bases not matched to a gene. CDR3 nucleotide sequence: TGTGCCAGCAGTTTTTCAGGGGGAGAGCAGTACTTC. Protein product: CASSFSGGEQYF.

The chain combines TRBV27 with TRBJ2-7; D not resolved. The germline V gene has CDR1 MNHEY and CDR2 SMNVEV (reference sequence). V shed 9 bases and J shed 2 bases, with 5 bases lying between them. The CDR3 length is 10 residues. DNA of the CDR3: TGTGCCAGACCCACCTACGAGCAGTACTTC. Its translation is CARPTYEQYF.

This clonotype has a count of ten or more. The chain is built from TRBV12-3 or TRBV12-4 and TRBJ2-1; D might be TRBD1 (5 bases). V was clipped by 2 bases and J by 2 bases, with 7 bases between them. The CDR3 has 14 amino acids. The DNA for the CDR3 is TGTGCCAGCAGTTTATCAGGGACCTACAATGAGCAGTTCTTC. Encoded protein: CASSLSGTYNEQFF.

This clonotype was picked up a small number of times. The CDR3 DNA is TGCAGCGTTGTGGGACAGGGGGAAGGTGAGCAGTACTTC. Residues: CSVVGQGEGEQYF. The chain carries TRBV29-1 and TRBJ2-7; TRBD1 matches at 11 bases. Germline V lookup: CDR1 SQVTM, CDR2 ANQGSEA. CDR3 length: 13 residues. V shed 4 bases and J 7 bases; nucleotides not matched to a gene: 6.

This clonotype was counted a few times. J is TRBJ2-4 and V is TRBV10-3; D may be TRBD2 (5 bases). The germline gives CDR1 ENHRY, CDR2 SYGVKD. V lost 3 bases and J lost 5, with 8 bases in between. The CDR3 is 13 residues long. The CDR3 sequence: CAISDRDENIQYF. The CDR3 DNA is TGTGCCATCAGTGATCGGGATGAAAACATTCAGTACTTC.

V is TRBV7-9 and J is TRBJ1-6, with a possible D match to TRBD1 (5 bases). The CDR3 has 13 residues. In germline, CDR1 is SEHNR, CDR2 FQNEAQ (reference sequence). Trimming removed 6 bases at V and 10 bases at J, with 13 bases between. Here the CDR3 reads CASRGDGGSPLHF. CDR3 bases: TGTGCCAGCAGGGGGGACGGCGGATCACCCCTCCACTTT.

The chain has TRBV5-1 and TRBJ1-6; TRBD1 matches at 9 bases. V was pared by 4 bases and J by 8 bases, with 10 bases of the junction left unmatched. Germline CDR1 reads SGHRS; CDR2 reads YFSETQ. The CDR3 consists of 16 residues. The chain's CDR3 is CASSRNRQGVDSPLHF. The CDR3 bases are TGCGCCAGCAGCAGGAACCGACAGGGGGTAGATTCACCCCTCCACTTT.

The genes are TRBV5-1 and TRBJ2-7, with 11 bases identical to TRBD1. This CDR3 is 14 amino acids long. Per germline, CDR1 SGHRS and CDR2 YFSETQ. Germline trimming cut 4 bases from V and 6 bases from J; bases unmatched to any gene: 6. DNA of the CDR3: TGCGCCAGCAGCCAATCCGGGACAGGGGGCGAGCAGTACTTC. This translates into CASSQSGTGGEQYF.